The following is a T cell receptor (beta chain) sequence with its context. The CDR3 contains 15 residues. The V segment lost 5 bases and the J segment 1 base; nucleotides outside the gene matches: 7. The germline gives CDR1 SGHRS, CDR2 YFSETQ. In the original workflow: Estimation of nucleated cell counts was performed using reference gene primer amplification. Measured with immunoSEQ multiplex PCR; TCRdb has only the in-frame clones, and not every one. From that table come the V and J calls and clone size; the DNA was used to work out D and trimming. The sample records approximately 320,000 clones, roughly 90% being singletons. Participant age was about 18 to 95 years, and participants resided in about two dozen US areas. The study assigned cohorts using participant-reported clinical history. This sample was taken from a study of blood T cell repertoires in COVID-19. Across the whole study: T cells, B-cell-depleted T cells, or PBMCs supplied cDNA or gDNA.

This TCR came from a man in his sixties who had recovered from COVID-19. The chain employs TRBV5-1 and TRBJ2-3; 7 bases are shared with TRBD2. Sequences were obtained from PBMCs or T cells enriched from blood (not recorded which). The CDR3 DNA reads TGCGCCAGCAGGACCAGCGGGACTCGCACAGATACGCAGTATTTT. Translation: CASRTSGTRTDTQYF.